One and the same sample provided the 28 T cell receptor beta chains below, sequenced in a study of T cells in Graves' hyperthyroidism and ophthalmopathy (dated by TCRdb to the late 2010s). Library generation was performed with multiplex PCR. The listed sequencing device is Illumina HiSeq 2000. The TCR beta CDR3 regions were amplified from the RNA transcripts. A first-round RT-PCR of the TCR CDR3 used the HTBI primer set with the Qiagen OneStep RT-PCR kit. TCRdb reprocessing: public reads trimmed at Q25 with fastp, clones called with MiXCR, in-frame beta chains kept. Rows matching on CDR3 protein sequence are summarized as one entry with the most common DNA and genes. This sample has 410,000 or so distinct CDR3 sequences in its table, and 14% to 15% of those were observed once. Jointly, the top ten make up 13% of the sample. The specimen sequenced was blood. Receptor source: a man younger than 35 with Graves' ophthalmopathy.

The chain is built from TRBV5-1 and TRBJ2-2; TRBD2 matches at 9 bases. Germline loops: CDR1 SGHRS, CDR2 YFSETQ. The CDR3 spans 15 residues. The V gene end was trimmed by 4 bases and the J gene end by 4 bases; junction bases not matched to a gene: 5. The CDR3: CASSPTSGLTGELFF. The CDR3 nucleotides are TGCGCCAGCAGCCCTACTAGCGGGCTCACCGGGGAGCTGTTTTTT. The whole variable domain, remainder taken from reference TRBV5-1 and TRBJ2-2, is KAGVTQTPRYLIKTRGQQVTLSCSPISGHRSVSWYQQTPGQGLQFLFEYFSETQRNKGNFPGRFSGRQFSNSRSEMNVSTLELGDSALYLCASSPTSGLTGELFFGEGSRLTVL.

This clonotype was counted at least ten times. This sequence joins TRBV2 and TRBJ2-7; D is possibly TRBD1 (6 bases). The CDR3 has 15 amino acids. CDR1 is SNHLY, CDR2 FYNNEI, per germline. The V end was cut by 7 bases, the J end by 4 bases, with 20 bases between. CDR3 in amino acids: CASIPWAGDEYEQYF. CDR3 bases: TGTGCCAGCATCCCCTGGGCAGGGGATGAGTACGAGCAGTACTTC.

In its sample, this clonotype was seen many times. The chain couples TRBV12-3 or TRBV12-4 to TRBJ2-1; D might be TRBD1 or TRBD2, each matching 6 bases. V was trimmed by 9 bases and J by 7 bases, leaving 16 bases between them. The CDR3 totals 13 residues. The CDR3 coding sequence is TGTGCCAGTGTAGGGGGGATGGTGAATGAGCAGTTCTTC. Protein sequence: CASVGGMVNEQFF.

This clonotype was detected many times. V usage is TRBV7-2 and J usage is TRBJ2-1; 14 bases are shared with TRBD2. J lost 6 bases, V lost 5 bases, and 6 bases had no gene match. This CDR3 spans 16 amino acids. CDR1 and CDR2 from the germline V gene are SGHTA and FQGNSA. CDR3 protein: CASSPTSGGAPNEQFF. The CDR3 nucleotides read TGTGCCAGCAGCCCGACTAGCGGGGGGGCCCCCAATGAGCAGTTCTTC.

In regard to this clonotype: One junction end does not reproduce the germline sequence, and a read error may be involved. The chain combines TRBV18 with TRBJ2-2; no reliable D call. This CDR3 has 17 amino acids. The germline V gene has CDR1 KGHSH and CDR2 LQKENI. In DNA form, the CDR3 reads TGTCCCAGCTCACCTAACACGCACCCATGGAACACCGGGGAGCTGTTTTTT. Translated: CPSSPNTHPWNTGELFF.

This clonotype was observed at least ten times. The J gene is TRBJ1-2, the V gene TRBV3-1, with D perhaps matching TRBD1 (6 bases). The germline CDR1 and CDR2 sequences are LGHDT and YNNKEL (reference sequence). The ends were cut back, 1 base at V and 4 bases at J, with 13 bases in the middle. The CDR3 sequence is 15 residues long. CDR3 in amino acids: CASSQGTERPYGYTF. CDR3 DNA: TGTGCCAGCAGCCAAGGGACAGAAAGACCCTATGGCTACACCTTC.

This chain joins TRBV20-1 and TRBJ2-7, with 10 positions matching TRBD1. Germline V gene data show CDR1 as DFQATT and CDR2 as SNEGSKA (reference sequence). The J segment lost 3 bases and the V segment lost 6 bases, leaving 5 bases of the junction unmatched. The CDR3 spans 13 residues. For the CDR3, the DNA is TGCAGTGCCGTGGGACAGGGGCACTACGAGCAGTACTTC. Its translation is CSAVGQGHYEQYF.

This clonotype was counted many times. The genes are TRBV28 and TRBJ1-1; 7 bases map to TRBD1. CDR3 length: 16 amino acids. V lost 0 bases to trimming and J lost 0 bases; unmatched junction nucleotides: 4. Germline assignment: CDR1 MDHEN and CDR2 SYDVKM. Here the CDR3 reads CASSLWEGAMNTEAFF. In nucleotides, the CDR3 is TGTGCCAGCAGTTTATGGGAGGGGGCGATGAACACTGAAGCTTTCTTT.

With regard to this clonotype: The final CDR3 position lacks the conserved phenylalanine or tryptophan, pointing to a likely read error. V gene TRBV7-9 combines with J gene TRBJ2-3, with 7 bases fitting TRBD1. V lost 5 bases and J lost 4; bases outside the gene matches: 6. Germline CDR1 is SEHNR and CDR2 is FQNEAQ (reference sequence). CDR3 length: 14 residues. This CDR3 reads CASSPGQVADTQYL. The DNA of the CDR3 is TGTGCCAGCAGCCCAGGACAGGTGGCAGATACGCAGTATCTT.

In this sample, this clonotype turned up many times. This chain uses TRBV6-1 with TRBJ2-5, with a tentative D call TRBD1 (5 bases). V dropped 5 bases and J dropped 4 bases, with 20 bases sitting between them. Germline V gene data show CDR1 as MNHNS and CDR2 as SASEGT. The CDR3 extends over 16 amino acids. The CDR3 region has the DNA TGTGCCAGCAGTTATACCGACAGACAACCCCGAGAGACCCAGTACTTC. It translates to CASSYTDRQPRETQYF.

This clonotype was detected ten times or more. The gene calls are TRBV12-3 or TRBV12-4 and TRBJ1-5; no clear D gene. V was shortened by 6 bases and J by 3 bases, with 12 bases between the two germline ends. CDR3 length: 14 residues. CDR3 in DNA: TGTGCCAGCAGCTCACCCGGGCTCAATCAGCCCCAGCATTTT. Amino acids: CASSSPGLNQPQHF.

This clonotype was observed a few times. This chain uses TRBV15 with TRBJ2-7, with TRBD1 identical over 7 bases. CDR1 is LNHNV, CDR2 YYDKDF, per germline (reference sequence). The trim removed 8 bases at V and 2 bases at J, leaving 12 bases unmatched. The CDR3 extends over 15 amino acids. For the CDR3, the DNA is TGTGCCACCCTCGAGGGACAGTGGACCACCTACGAGCAGTACTTC. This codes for CATLEGQWTTYEQYF.

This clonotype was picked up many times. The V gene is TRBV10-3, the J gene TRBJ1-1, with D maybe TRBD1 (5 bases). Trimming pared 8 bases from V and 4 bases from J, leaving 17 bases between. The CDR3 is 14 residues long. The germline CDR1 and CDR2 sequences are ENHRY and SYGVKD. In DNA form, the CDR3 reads TGTGCCATCTTCACCGGGACGGTGGGCACTGAAGCTTTCTTT. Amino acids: CAIFTGTVGTEAFF.

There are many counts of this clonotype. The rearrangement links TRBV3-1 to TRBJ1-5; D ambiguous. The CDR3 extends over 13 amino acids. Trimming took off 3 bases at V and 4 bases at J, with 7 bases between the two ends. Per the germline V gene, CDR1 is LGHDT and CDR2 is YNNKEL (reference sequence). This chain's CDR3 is CASSQAGNQPQHF. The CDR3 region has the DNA TGTGCCAGCAGCCAGGCAGGAAATCAGCCCCAGCATTTT.

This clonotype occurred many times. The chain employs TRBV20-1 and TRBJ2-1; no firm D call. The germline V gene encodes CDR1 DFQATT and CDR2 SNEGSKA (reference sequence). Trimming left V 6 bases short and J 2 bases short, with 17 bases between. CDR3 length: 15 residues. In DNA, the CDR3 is TGCAGTGCCCTAATGGCACTCCAACCCTACAATGAGCAGTTCTTC. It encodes CSALMALQPYNEQFF.

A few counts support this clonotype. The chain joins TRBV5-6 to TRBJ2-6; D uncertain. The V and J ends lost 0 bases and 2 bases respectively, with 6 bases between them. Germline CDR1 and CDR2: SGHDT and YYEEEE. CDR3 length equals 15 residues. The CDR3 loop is CASSLGLAGANVLTF. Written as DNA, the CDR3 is TGTGCCAGCAGCTTGGGACTTGCTGGGGCCAACGTCCTGACTTTC.

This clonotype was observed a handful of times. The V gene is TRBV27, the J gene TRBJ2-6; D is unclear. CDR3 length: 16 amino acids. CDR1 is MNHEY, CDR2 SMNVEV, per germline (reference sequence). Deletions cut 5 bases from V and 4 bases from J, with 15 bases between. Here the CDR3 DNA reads TGTGCCAGCAGTCCGATGACTCTTTCGGGGGCCAACGTCCTGACTTTC. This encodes CASSPMTLSGANVLTF. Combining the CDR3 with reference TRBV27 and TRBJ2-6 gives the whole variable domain EAQVTQNPRYLITVTGKKLTVTCSQNMNHEYMSWYRQDPGLGLRQIYYSMNVEVTDKGDVPEGYKVSRKEKRNFPLILESPSPNQTSLYFCASSPMTLSGANVLTFGAGSRLTVL.

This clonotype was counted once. The CDR3: CASSSGTGLNYGYTF. CDR3 coding DNA: TGTGCCAGCAGCTCTGGGACAGGGCTTAACTATGGCTACACCTTC. The V gene is TRBV7-9, the J gene TRBJ1-2; 9 positions match TRBD1. CDR3 length: 15 residues. Germline-derived CDR1 and CDR2 are SEHNR and FQNEAQ (reference sequence). V lost 4 bases to trimming and J lost 1 base; unmatched junction nucleotides: 4.

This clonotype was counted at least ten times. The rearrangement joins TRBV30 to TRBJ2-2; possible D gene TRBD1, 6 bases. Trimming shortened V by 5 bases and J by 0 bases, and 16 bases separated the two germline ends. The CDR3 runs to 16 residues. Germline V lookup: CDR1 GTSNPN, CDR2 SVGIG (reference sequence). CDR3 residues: CAWAPLGAANTGELFF. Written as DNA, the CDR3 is TGTGCCTGGGCCCCACTGGGGGCCGCGAACACCGGGGAGCTGTTTTTT.

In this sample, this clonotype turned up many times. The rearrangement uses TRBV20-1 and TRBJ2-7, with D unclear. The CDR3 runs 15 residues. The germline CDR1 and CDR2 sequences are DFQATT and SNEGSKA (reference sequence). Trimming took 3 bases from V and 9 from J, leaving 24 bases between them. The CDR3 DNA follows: TGCAGTGCTAGTGAAGATCGCGGAGTATACTCGGGGCAGTACTTC. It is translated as CSASEDRGVYSGQYF.

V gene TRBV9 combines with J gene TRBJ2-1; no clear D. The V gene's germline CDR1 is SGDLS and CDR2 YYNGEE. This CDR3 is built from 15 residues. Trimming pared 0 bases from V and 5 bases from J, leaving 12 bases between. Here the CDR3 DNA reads TGTGCCAGCAGCGTAGAGGGCGGCCGTGACAATGAGCAGTTCTTC. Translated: CASSVEGGRDNEQFF.

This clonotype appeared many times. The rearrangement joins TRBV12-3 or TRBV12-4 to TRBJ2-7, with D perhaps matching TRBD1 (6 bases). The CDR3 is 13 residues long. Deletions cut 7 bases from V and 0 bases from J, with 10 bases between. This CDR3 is CASTWTVSYEQYF. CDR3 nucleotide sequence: TGTGCCAGCACCTGGACAGTCTCCTACGAGCAGTACTTC.

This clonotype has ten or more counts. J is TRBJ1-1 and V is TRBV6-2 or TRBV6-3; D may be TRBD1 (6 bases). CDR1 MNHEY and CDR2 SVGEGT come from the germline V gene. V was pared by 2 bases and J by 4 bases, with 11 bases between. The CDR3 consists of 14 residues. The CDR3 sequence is CASSYRGKATEAFF. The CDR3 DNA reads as TGTGCCAGCAGTTACAGGGGGAAGGCCACTGAAGCTTTCTTT.

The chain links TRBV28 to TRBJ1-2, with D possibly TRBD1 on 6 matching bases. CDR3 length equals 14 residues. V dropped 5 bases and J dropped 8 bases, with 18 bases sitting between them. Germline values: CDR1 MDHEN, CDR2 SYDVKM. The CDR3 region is CASSHRVGSQGYTF. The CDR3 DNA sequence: TGTGCCAGCAGTCACAGGGTTGGCTCTCAAGGCTACACCTTC.

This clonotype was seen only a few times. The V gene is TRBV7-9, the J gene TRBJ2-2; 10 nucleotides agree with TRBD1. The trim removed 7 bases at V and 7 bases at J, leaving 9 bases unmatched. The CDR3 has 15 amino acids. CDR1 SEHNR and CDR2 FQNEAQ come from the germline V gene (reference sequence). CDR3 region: CASTPGQGLGGELFF. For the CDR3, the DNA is TGTGCCAGCACCCCGGGACAGGGGTTAGGCGGGGAGCTGTTTTTT.

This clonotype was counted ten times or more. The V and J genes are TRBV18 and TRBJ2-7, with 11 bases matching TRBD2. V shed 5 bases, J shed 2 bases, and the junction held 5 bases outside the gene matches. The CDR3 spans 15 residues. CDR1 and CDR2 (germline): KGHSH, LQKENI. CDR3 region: CASSYSGGAPYEQYF. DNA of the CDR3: TGTGCCAGCTCATATAGCGGGGGGGCACCCTACGAGCAGTACTTC. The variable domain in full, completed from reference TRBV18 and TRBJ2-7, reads NAGVMQNPRHLVRRRGQEARLRCSPMKGHSHVYWYRQLPEEGLKFMVYLQKENIIDESGMPKERFSAEFPKEGPSILRIQQVVRGDSAAYFCASSYSGGAPYEQYFGPGTRLTVT.

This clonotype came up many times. This CDR3 is CASSRGGQPQHF. The CDR3, as DNA: TGTGCCAGCAGCAGGGGAGGTCAGCCCCAGCATTTT. J is TRBJ1-5 and V is TRBV2, with D perhaps matching TRBD1 (6 bases). Germline CDR1 is SNHLY and CDR2 is FYNNEI. The V end was cut by 6 bases, the J end by 6 bases, with 9 bases between. This CDR3 contains 12 residues.

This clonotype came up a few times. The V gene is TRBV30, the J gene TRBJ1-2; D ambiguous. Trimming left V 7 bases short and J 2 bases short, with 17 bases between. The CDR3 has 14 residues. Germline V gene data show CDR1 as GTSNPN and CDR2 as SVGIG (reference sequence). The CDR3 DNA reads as TGTGCCTCGGAGGTAAAGCCGCAAAACTATGGCTACACCTTC. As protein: CASEVKPQNYGYTF. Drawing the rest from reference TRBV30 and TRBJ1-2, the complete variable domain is SQTIHQWPATLVQPVGSPLSLECTVEGTSNPNLYWYRQAAGRGLQLLFYSVGIGQISSEVPQNLSASRPQDRQFILSSKKLLLSDSGFYLCASEVKPQNYGYTFGSGTRLTVV.